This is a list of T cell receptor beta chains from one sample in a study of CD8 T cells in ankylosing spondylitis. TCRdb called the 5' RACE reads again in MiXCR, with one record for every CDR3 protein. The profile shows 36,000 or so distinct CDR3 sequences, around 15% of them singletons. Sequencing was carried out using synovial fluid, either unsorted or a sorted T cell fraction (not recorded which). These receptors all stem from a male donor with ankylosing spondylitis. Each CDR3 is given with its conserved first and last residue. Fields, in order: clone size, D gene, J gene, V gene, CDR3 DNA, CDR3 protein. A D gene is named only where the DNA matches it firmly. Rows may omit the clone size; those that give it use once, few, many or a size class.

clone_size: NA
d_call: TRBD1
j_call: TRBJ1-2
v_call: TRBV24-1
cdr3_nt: TGTGCCACCAGTGACTCAAGAACAGGGGCGGATAACTATGGCTACACCTTC
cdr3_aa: CATSDSRTGADNYGYTF

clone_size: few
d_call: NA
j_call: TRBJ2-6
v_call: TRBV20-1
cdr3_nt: TGCAGTGCTAGAGATCGGGTCAGGGTGGTTGGGCCTGGGGCCAACGTCCTGACTTTC
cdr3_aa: CSARDRVRVVGPGANVLTF

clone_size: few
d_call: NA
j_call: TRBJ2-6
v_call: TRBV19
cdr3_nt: TGTGCCAGTAGTATAGTAGCAGGTATAGAAGACGTCCTGACTTTC
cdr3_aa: CASSIVAGIEDVLTF

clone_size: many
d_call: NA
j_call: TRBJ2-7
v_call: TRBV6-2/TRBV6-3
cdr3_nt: TGTGCCAGCAGTTACAAGGAGGGCGGCTACGAGCAGTACTTC
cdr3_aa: CASSYKEGGYEQYF

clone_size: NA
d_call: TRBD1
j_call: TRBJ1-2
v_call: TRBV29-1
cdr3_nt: TGCAGCGCCGAACAGGGGCCCCCTCTATATGGCTACACCTTC
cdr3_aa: CSAEQGPPLYGYTF

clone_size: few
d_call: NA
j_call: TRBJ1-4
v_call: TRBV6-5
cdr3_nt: TGTGCCAGCAGTTACTCGTCTCCGGGGACTAATGAAAAACTGTTTTTT
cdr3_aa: CASSYSSPGTNEKLFF

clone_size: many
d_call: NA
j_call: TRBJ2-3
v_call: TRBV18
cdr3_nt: TGTGCCAGCTCAGCCGGCACAGATACGCAGTATTTT
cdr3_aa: CASSAGTDTQYF

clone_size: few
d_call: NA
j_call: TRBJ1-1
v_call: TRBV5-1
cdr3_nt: TGCGCCAGCAGCTCAGGATGGACTGAAGCTTTCTTT
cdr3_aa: CASSSGWTEAFF

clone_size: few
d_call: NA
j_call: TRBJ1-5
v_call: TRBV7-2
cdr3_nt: TGTGCCAGCAGGATATCCGGGCTCAGCAATCAGCCCCAGCATTTT
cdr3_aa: CASRISGLSNQPQHF

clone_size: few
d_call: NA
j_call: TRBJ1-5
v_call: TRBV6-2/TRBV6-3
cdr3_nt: TGTGCCAGCAGTTATTCTTCGGGATATCAGCCCCAGCATTTT
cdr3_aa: CASSYSSGYQPQHF

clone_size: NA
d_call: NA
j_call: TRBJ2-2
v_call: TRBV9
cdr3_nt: TGTGCCAGCAGCGTAGGAATCGCAGTCACCGGGGAGCTGTTTTTT
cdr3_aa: CASSVGIAVTGELFF

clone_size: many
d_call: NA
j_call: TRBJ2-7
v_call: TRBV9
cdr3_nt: TGTGCCAGCAGCGTAGCGGGGCAGAACTACGAGCAGTACTTC
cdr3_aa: CASSVAGQNYEQYF

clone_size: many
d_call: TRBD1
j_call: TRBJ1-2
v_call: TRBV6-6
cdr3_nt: TGTGCCAGCAGTTACTGGGACGGACAGGGGGCGGGGAACGGCTATGGCTACACCTTC
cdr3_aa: CASSYWDGQGAGNGYGYTF

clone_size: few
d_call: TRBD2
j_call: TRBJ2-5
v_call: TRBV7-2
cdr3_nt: TGTGCCAGCAGCTCTGGCGGGGGGGCCCAAGAGACCCAGTACTTC
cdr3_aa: CASSSGGGAQETQYF

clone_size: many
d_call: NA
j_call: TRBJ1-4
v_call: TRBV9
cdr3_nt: TGTGCCAGCAGCCTCGGACAGCAAACTAATGAAAAACTGTTTTTT
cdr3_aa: CASSLGQQTNEKLFF

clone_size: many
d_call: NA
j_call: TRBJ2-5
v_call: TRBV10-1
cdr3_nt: TGCGCCAGCAGTGACTCGGCCAGCCTTCACCAAGAGACCCAGTACTTC
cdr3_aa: CASSDSASLHQETQYF

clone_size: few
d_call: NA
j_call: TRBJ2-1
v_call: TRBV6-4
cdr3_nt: TGTGCCAGCAGTGACCGAGCGTCCAATGAGCAGTTCTTC
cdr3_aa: CASSDRASNEQFF

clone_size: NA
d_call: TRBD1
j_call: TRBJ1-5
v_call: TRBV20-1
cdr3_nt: TGCAGTGCTAGTGTAGGGACAGGGAGTCAGCCCCAGCATTTT
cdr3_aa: CSASVGTGSQPQHF

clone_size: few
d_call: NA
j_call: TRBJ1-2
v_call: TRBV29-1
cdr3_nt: TGCAGCGTCGCGGGGGGGCGAAACTATGGCTACACCTTC
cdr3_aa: CSVAGGRNYGYTF

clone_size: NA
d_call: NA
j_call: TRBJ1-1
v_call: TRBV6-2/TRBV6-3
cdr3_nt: TGTGCCAGCAGTTACTCCACCGAATCGAACACTGAAGCTTTCTTT
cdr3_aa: CASSYSTESNTEAFF

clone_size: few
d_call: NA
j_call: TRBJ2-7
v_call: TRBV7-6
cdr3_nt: TGTGCCAGCAGCTTAAAGATACCCTACGAGCAGTACTTC
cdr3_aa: CASSLKIPYEQYF

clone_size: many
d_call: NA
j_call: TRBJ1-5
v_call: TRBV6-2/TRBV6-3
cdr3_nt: TGTGCCAGCAGTTTAGGGGGTCCCCAGCATTTT
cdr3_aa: CASSLGGPQHF

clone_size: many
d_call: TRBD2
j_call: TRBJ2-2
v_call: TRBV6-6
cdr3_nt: TGTGCCAGCAGTTACACCCGAGGTCTAGCGGAGCCCGCCGACACCGGGGAGCTGTTTTTT
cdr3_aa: CASSYTRGLAEPADTGELFF

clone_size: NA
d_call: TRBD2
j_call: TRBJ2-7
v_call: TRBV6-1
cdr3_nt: TGTGCCAGCAGTGAAACTAGCGGGGGGTCCTACGAGCAGTACTTC
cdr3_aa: CASSETSGGSYEQYF

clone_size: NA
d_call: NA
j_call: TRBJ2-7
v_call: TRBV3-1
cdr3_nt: TGTGCCTCCTGCCAATTCCAGGGAGGCACCTACGAGCAGTACTTC
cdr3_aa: CASCQFQGGTYEQYF

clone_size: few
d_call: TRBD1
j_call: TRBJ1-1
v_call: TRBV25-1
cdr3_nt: TGTGCCAGCAGGATGGCAGGGGGTAACACTGAAGCTTTCTTT
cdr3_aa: CASRMAGGNTEAFF

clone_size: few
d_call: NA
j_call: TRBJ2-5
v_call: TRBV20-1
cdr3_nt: TGCAGTGCTAGGGCTAGCCAAGAGACCCAGTACTTC
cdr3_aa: CSARASQETQYF

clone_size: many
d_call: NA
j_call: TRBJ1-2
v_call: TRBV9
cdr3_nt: TGTGCCAGCAGCGTTCCCTCAACCGGACTGGGTTATGGCTACACCTTC
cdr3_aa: CASSVPSTGLGYGYTF

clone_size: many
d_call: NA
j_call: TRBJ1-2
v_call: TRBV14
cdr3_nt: TGTGCCAGCAGCCCTACGACCGGGAACTATGGCTACACCTTC
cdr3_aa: CASSPTTGNYGYTF